This T cell receptor (beta chain) was identified in a study of blood T cell repertoires in COVID-19. The method was immunoSEQ multiplex PCR; TCRdb's version includes in-frame clones alone and lacks a portion of them. The sample has approximately 160,000 clones, under 95% seen once. Germline-derived CDR1 and CDR2 are SGHTA and FQGNSA. V shed 2 bases and J 2 bases; nucleotides not matched to a gene: 16. The CDR3 loop spans 19 amino acids. This sequence joins TRBV7-2 and TRBJ1-1; TRBD1 agrees at 8 bases. What was sequenced was peripheral blood. This receptor was identified in a man between 60 and 70 years old with active or convalescent COVID-19. The CDR3 DNA follows: TGTGCCAGCAGCTTAATCGGGACAGGAGGTCCCATAGGAAACACTGAAGCTTTCTTT. It specifies CASSLIGTGGPIGNTEAFF.